This TCR gamma chain was sequenced during a study of γδ T cells in repeated Plasmodium falciparum infection. This clone was detected many times. CDR3 length: 13 amino acids. The junction had 5 bases not matched to a gene; V was cut back by 2 bases and J by 8 bases. Germline values: CDR1 GITISATS, CDR2 ISYDGTV (reference sequence). TCRdb fed the multiplex PCR reads into CATT to redo clone calling. Found here are approximately 26,000 gamma-chain clones, around 3% of them singletons; the top ten hold roughly a third. Vgamma9/Vdelta2+ and Vdelta2-negative gammadelta T cells were flow-sorted from PBMC for bulk sequencing.

Sequenced input: gamma-delta T cells from blood. This receptor was taken from a pool of human donors (malaria-infected and uninfected, not separated). The gene calls are TRGV9 and TRGJP1. Germline matching of the DNA provided the J gene here, since TCRdb leaves it blank. CDR3 in amino acids: CALWEDSGWFKIF. CDR3 bases: TGTGCCTTGTGGGAGGACTCCGGTTGGTTCAAGATATTT.